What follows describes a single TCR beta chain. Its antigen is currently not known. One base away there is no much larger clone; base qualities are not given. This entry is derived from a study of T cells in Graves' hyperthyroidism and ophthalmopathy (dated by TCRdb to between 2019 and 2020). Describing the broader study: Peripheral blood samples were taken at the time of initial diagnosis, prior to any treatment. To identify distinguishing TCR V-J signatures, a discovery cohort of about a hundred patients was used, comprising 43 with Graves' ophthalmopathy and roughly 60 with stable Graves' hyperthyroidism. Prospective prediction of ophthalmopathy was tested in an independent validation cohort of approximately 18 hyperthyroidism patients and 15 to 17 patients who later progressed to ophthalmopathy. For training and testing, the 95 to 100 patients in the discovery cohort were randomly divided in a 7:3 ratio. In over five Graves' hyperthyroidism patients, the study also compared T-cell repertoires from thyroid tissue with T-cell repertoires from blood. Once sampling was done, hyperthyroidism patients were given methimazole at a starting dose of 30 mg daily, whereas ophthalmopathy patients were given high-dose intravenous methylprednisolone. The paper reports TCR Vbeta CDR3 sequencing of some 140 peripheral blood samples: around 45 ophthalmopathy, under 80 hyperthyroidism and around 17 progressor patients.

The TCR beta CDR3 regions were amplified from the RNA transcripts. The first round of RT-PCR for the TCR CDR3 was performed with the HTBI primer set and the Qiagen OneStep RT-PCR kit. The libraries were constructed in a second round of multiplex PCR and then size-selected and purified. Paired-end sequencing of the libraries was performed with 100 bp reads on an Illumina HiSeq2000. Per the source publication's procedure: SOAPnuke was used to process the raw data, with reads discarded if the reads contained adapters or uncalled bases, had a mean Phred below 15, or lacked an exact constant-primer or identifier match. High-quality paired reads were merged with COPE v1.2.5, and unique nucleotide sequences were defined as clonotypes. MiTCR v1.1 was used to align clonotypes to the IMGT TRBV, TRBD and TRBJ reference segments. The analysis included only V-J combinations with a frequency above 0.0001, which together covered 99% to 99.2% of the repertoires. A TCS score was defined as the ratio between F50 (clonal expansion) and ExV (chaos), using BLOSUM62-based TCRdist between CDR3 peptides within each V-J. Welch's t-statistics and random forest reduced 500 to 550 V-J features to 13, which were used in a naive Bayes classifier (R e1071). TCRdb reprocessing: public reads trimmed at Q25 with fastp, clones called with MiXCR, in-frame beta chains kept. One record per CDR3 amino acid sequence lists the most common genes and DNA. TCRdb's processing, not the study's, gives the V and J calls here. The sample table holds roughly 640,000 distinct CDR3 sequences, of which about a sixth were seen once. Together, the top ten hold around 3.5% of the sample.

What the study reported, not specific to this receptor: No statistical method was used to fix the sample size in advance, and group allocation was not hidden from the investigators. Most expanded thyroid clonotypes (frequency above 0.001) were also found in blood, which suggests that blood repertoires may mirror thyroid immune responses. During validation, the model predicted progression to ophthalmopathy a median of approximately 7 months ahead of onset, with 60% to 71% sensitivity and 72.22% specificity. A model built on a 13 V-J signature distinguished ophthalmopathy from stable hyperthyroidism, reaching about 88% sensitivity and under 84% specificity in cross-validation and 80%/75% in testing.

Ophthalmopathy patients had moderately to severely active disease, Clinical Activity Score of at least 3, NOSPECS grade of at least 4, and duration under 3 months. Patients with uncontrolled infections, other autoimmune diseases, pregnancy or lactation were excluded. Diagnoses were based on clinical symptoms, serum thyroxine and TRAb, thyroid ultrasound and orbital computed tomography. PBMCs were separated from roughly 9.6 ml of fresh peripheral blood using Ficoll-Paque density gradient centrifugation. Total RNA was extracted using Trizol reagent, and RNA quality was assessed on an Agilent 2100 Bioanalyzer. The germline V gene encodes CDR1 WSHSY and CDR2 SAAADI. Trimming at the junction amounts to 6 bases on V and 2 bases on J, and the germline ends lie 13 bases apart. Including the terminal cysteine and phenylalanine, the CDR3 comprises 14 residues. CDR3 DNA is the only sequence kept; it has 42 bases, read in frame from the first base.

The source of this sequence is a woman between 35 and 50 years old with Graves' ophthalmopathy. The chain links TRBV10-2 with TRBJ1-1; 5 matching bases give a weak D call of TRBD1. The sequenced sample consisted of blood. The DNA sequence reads TGCGCCAGCAGGATGACAGCCGTTAACACTGAAGCTTTCTTT. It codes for CASRMTAVNTEAFF.